The 27 T cell receptor beta chains presented below share a single source sample, sequenced in a study of cytomegalovirus exposure and HLA in healthy donors. Amplification used 60 Vbeta primers and 13 Jbeta primers. The protocol was immunoSEQ multiplex PCR, while the TCRdb copy is restricted to in-frame clones and leaves out a portion. The sample consists of approximately 95,000 clones, 70% to 80% of them appearing once. The sample was PBMCs. The receptors come from a young man in good health and CMV-seropositive.

This clone was seen a few times. The V call is TRBV7-7, the J call TRBJ2-1; 8 bases align to TRBD2. CDR1 SSHAT and CDR2 FNYEAQ come from the germline V gene (reference sequence). V was clipped by 1 base and J by 8 bases; unmatched bases: 4. The CDR3 is made up of 14 amino acids. Here the CDR3 DNA reads TGTGCCAGCAGCTTAGGGAGCGGGGGCGATGAGCAGTTCTTC. The encoded protein is CASSLGSGGDEQFF.

The chain joins TRBV28 to TRBJ2-3; D perhaps matches TRBD2 (5 bases). Trimming pared 8 bases from V and 1 base from J, leaving 16 bases between. This CDR3 has 15 residues. The germline gives CDR1 MDHEN, CDR2 SYDVKM. This CDR3 is CASREGDVGTDTQYF. The CDR3 DNA sequence: TGTGCCAGCCGTGAGGGCGACGTAGGCACAGATACGCAGTATTTT.

The chain employs TRBV18 and TRBJ2-1; D is perhaps TRBD1 (6 bases). Per germline, CDR1 KGHSH and CDR2 LQKENI. With 3 bases removed from V and 10 bases from J, the gap between germline ends came to 10 bases. This CDR3 spans 12 amino acids. CDR3 nucleotide sequence: TGTGCCAGCTCACCCCCAGGGGTGGAGCAGTTCTTC. This gives the protein CASSPPGVEQFF.

The genes are TRBV28 and TRBJ1-6; D is undetermined. The CDR3 has 18 residues. The V end was cut by 5 bases, the J end by 9 bases, with 26 bases between. Germline values: CDR1 MDHEN, CDR2 SYDVKM. The CDR3 region is CASSGLLGVASYGSPLHF. CDR3 DNA: TGTGCCAGCAGTGGTCTTTTGGGCGTGGCTTCCTATGGTTCACCCCTCCACTTT.

The chain uses TRBV5-1 and TRBJ2-5, with TRBD2 matching over 9 bases. With V trimmed by 0 bases and J by 4 bases, 7 bases remained unmatched. The germline V gene encodes CDR1 SGHRS and CDR2 YFSETQ. CDR3 size: 16 residues. The CDR3 DNA follows: TGCGCCAGCAGCTTGGCGGGGACTAGCAGGCCAGAGACCCAGTACTTC. Translated, it gives CASSLAGTSRPETQYF.

This clone was detected once. This chain uses TRBV7-9 with TRBJ1-4, with 7 bases that match TRBD1. The germline gives CDR1 SEHNR, CDR2 FQNEAQ (reference sequence). CDR3 size: 14 residues. The trim removed 5 bases at V and 8 bases at J, leaving 8 bases unmatched. The CDR3 DNA reads as TGTGCCAGCAGCGCGACAGGGAACCTCGAAAAACTGTTTTTT. It codes for CASSATGNLEKLFF.

This chain uses TRBV7-6 with TRBJ1-2; D call uncertain. Looked up from germline, CDR1 is SGHVS and CDR2 is FNYEAQ. Trimming removed 1 base at V and 7 bases at J, with 13 bases between. This CDR3 is built from 14 residues. The CDR3 here is CASSLEIGTGGYTF. The CDR3 DNA is TGTGCCAGCAGCTTAGAAATAGGAACGGGTGGCTACACCTTC. The full variable domain, completed using reference TRBV7-6 and TRBJ1-2, is GAGVSQSPRYKVTKRGQDVALRCDPISGHVSLYWYRQALGQGPEFLTYFNYEAQQDKSGLPNDRFSAERPEGSISTLTIQRTEQRDSAMYRCASSLEIGTGGYTFGSGTRLTVV.

In this sample, this clone turned up a few times. The rearrangement uses TRBV2 and TRBJ2-3; 7 bases line up with TRBD1. The trim removed 6 bases at V and 2 bases at J, leaving 11 bases unmatched. CDR1 is SNHLY and CDR2 is FYNNEI in the germline V gene. This CDR3 spans 16 amino acids. The CDR3 DNA is TGTGCCAGCAGAGATAAGACAGGGCGACCCACAGATACGCAGTATTTT. It encodes CASRDKTGRPTDTQYF.

This clone has more than one count but fewer than ten. V gene TRBV7-2 combines with J gene TRBJ2-5, with 9 bases lining up with TRBD1. V was clipped by 3 bases and J by 5 bases; unmatched bases: 7. Germline V gene lookup returns CDR1 SGHTA and CDR2 FQGNSA. The CDR3 consists of 15 residues. The CDR3 DNA follows: TGTGCCAGCAGCTTTCACAGGGGGCTGGGGGAGACCCAGTACTTC. Translated: CASSFHRGLGETQYF.

The J gene is TRBJ2-7, the V gene TRBV27; 11 positions match TRBD2. The CDR3 contains 15 residues. V gave up 9 bases and J gave up 3 bases; unmatched junction bases: 10. Germline assignment: CDR1 MNHEY and CDR2 SMNVEV (reference sequence). CDR3 residues: CARAGLAGPRYEQYF. The CDR3, as DNA: TGTGCCAGGGCTGGACTAGCGGGTCCCCGCTACGAGCAGTACTTC.

V is TRBV30 and J is TRBJ1-1; TRBD1 matches 8 bases. V lost 5 bases to trimming and J lost 10 bases; unmatched junction nucleotides: 12. The CDR3 runs to 13 residues. Germline loops: CDR1 GTSNPN, CDR2 SVGIG (reference sequence). CDR3 nucleotides: TGTGCCTGGGGTCACTCAGGGGGCAGGGGAGCTTTCTTT. Residues: CAWGHSGGRGAFF. Drawing the rest from reference TRBV30 and TRBJ1-1, the complete variable domain is SQTIHQWPATLVQPVGSPLSLECTVEGTSNPNLYWYRQAAGRGLQLLFYSVGIGQISSEVPQNLSASRPQDRQFILSSKKLLLSDSGFYLCAWGHSGGRGAFFGQGTRLTVV.

J is TRBJ1-1 and V is TRBV10-3, with 8 nucleotides matching TRBD1. The V gene's germline CDR1 is ENHRY and CDR2 SYGVKD. The CDR3 contains 15 residues. Trimming cost V 1 base and J 2 bases; bases outside gene matches: 3. The DNA of the CDR3 is TGTGCCATCAGTGAGTATGACAGGGGAAACACTGAAGCTTTCTTT. Translated, it gives CAISEYDRGNTEAFF.

J is TRBJ2-5 and V is TRBV9, with D perhaps TRBD2 (7 bases). Germline V CDR1 and CDR2: SGDLS, YYNGEE. The V end lost 0 bases, the J end lost 5 bases, and 14 bases lay between the germline ends. The CDR3 length is 15 residues. Here the CDR3 reads CASSVGPGEGETQYF. In DNA, the CDR3 is TGTGCCAGCAGCGTAGGCCCAGGGGAGGGGGAGACCCAGTACTTC.

The chain couples TRBV9 to TRBJ2-7, with TRBD1 identical over 8 bases. Germline V gene lookup returns CDR1 SGDLS and CDR2 YYNGEE. The CDR3 contains 14 residues. V dropped 0 bases and J dropped 5; count of bases not matched to a gene: 4. DNA for the CDR3: TGTGCCAGCAGCGTAGAAGGGACAGGAAACGAGCAGTACTTC. Translation: CASSVEGTGNEQYF.

V and J are TRBV4-1 and TRBJ1-1, with TRBD1 matching 8 bases. CDR3 length: 16 amino acids. The V segment lost 1 base and the J segment 8 bases; nucleotides outside the gene matches: 12. Germline V gene lookup returns CDR1 MGHRA and CDR2 YSYEKL. The CDR3 sequence: CASSQVRGQDLSEAFF. In nucleotides, the CDR3 is TGCGCCAGCAGCCAAGTCAGGGGACAGGATTTATCAGAAGCTTTCTTT.

This chain joins TRBV4-2 and TRBJ2-1; 8 nucleotides line up with TRBD1. The CDR3 runs to 14 residues. The V gene's germline CDR1 is LGHNA and CDR2 YNFKEQ. The J segment lost 5 bases and the V segment lost 10 bases, leaving 10 bases of the junction unmatched. The CDR3 is CATTAGGANNEQFF. As DNA, the CDR3 is TGTGCCACGACTGCAGGGGGCGCAAACAATGAGCAGTTCTTC.

The chain recombines TRBV15 with TRBJ1-6; no reliable D call. The V gene's germline CDR1 is LNHNV and CDR2 YYDKDF (reference sequence). The CDR3 is made up of 16 amino acids. Trimming cost V 0 bases and J 7 bases, with 13 bases left between them. The CDR3 protein is CATSREVTQRNSPLHF. CDR3 coding DNA: TGTGCCACCAGCAGAGAAGTGACACAGAGAAATTCACCCCTCCACTTT.

This clone occurred once. The rearrangement joins TRBV27 to TRBJ1-5; a weak D match, TRBD1 (6 bases). V was shortened by 4 bases and J by 6 bases, with 19 bases between the two germline ends. The CDR3 runs 16 residues. CDR1 and CDR2 from the germline V gene are MNHEY and SMNVEV (reference sequence). The CDR3 protein is CASSSLVGAVSQPQHF. The CDR3 nucleotides are TGTGCCAGCAGTTCTCTAGTGGGGGCCGTGAGTCAGCCCCAGCATTTT.

This clone was detected a few times. J is TRBJ1-3 and V is TRBV6-6; unclear D gene. V was pared by 6 bases and J by 0 bases, with 9 bases between. The CDR3 is 14 residues long. Germline assignment: CDR1 MNHNY and CDR2 SVGAGI (reference sequence). The CDR3 is CASRSSDSGNTIYF. The CDR3 DNA is TGTGCCAGCAGATCCAGCGACTCTGGAAACACCATATATTTT.

V and J are TRBV25-1 and TRBJ2-5; D is undetermined. The DNA end lines up better with TRBJ2-7; the J call may be wrong. The CDR3 has 14 amino acids. CDR1 MGHDK and CDR2 SYGVNS come from the germline V gene. CDR3 loop: CASSALGSSYEQYF. The CDR3 region has the DNA TGTGCCAGCAGTGCGCTGGGTAGCTCCTACGAGCAGTACTTC.

There are a few counts of this clone. The rearrangement joins TRBV4-2 to TRBJ2-1; tentatively, D is TRBD1 (5 bases). CDR3 size: 15 residues. The germline V and J ends were trimmed by 1 base and 5 bases, with 12 bases remaining between them. Germline CDR1 LGHNA, CDR2 YNFKEQ. The CDR3 here is CASSQAGAKNNEQFF. The CDR3 nucleotides read TGTGCCAGCAGCCAAGCTGGGGCAAAGAACAATGAGCAGTTCTTC.

V gene TRBV27 combines with J gene TRBJ2-5, with a tentative D call TRBD1 (7 bases). Germline CDR1 is MNHEY and CDR2 is SMNVEV (reference sequence). V dropped 3 bases and J dropped 2 bases, with 16 bases sitting between them. The CDR3 is 16 amino acids. The CDR3 sequence is CASSLGQGGLQETQYF. DNA of the CDR3: TGTGCCAGCAGTTTGGGTCAGGGGGGCTTACAAGAGACCCAGTACTTC.

This clone was picked up a small number of times. CDR3 sequence: CARSSAGRGYEQYF. The CDR3, as DNA: TGTGCCAGAAGCTCTGCGGGACGCGGCTACGAGCAGTACTTC. The chain carries TRBV5-3 and TRBJ2-7; TRBD2 is a possible D gene (6 bases). TRBV5-3 is filed as an ORF, its function uncertain. Trimming took off 3 bases at V and 3 bases at J, with 13 bases between the two ends. The CDR3 is 14 residues long.

J is TRBJ2-1 and V is TRBV2; 9 nucleotides match TRBD1. After removal of 9 bases from V and 3 bases from J, the junction contained 6 bases not matched to a gene. Germline V CDR1 and CDR2: SNHLY, FYNNEI. The CDR3 length is 14 residues. The CDR3 here is CASRSGQGYNEQFF. The CDR3 coding sequence is TGTGCCAGTAGATCGGGACAGGGCTACAATGAGCAGTTCTTC.

V gene TRBV27 combines with J gene TRBJ2-1, with D tentatively TRBD1 (6 bases). The CDR3 totals 13 residues. Germline V lookup: CDR1 MNHEY, CDR2 SMNVEV (reference sequence). V gave up 6 bases and J gave up 3 bases, with 9 bases separating them. The CDR3 here is CASSLQGYNEQFF. CDR3 DNA sequence: TGTGCCAGCAGCTTACAGGGCTACAATGAGCAGTTCTTC.

V gene TRBV19 combines with J gene TRBJ1-3; tentative D call: TRBD1 (5 bases). Germline assignment: CDR1 LNHDA and CDR2 SQIVND (reference sequence). V dropped 5 bases and J dropped 2 bases, with 16 bases sitting between them. The CDR3 loop spans 16 amino acids. The CDR3 loop reads CASSLLRGGTGNTIYF. In DNA, the CDR3 is TGTGCCAGTAGTCTTCTCCGGGGGGGAACTGGAAACACCATATATTTT.

The chain combines TRBV6-6 with TRBJ2-2; a weak D match, TRBD1 (5 bases). The CDR3 runs to 16 residues. CDR1 MNHNY and CDR2 SVGAGI come from the germline V gene (reference sequence). V was shortened by 4 bases and J by 6 bases, with 18 bases between the two germline ends. The CDR3 loop reads CASSSRQPRLAGELFF. The CDR3 DNA reads as TGTGCCAGCAGTTCAAGACAGCCCCGGCTAGCCGGGGAGCTGTTTTTT.